A single T cell receptor (beta chain) is shown here with its context. With 3 bases clipped from V and 6 bases from J, the junction kept 13 bases outside the gene matches. CDR1 and CDR2 (germline): SGHRS, YFSETQ. CDR3 size: 16 residues. The data belong to a study of blood T cell repertoires in COVID-19. Overall study context: Researchers got acute and convalescent COVID-19 samples from the United States, Italy and Spain. Sample material is recorded as cDNA or gDNA derived from T cells, B-cell-depleted T cells, or PBMCs.

In the source study's methods: Amplification from reference gene primers served as the basis for estimated nucleated cell counts. Sequenced by immunoSEQ multiplex PCR; TCRdb stores in-frame clones only, minus some. The V and J calls and clone size were taken over from that table, and D and trimming were inferred from the DNA. The repertoire has tens of thousands of clones, 88% of them found once; the top ten carry 5.1%. The sample was peripheral blood. V is TRBV5-1 and J is TRBJ2-3; 7 nucleotides match TRBD2. The sequence was obtained from a human donor in a cohort sampled during active COVID-19. The DNA of the CDR3 is TGCGCCAGCAGCTCTCTTATGGGGGAGGGCCAGGATACGCAGTATTTT. Its translation is CASSSLMGEGQDTQYF.